This paragraph covers one T cell receptor (beta chain) sequence. What it binds is unknown. The V end was cut by 0 bases, the J end by 4 bases, with 22 bases between. CDR1 and CDR2 (germline): DFQATT, SNEGSKA (reference sequence). CDR3 length equals 17 residues. The source of the sample is a study of T cell repertoires in cytomegalovirus infection. TCRdb ran MiXCR on the reads and lists one entry per CDR3 protein. The table has about 140,000 distinct CDR3 sequences, about 6.5% seen once. Study-wide results and limits: Summed frequency of public TCR beta families distinguished CMV carriers with the relevant HLA.

The chain couples TRBV20-1 to TRBJ2-7; a weak D match, TRBD1 (5 bases). This clonotype was obtained from a human donor in good health (CMV status not recorded). Some clones in this sample may be carry-over from other donors' samples. Material for sequencing was PBMCs. The CDR3 DNA reads TGCAGTGCTAGAGATCGGGCTGGGGTGCAGGGCCGGTACGAGCAGTACTTC. This sequence encodes CSARDRAGVQGRYEQYF.